This TCR beta chain was found in a study of T cells after yellow fever vaccination. General study results and limits: By day 5 rather than day 15, the secondary response had peaked, though it was weaker.

TCRdb re-called the 5' RACE reads through MiXCR, storing one row per CDR3 protein. The sample holds more than 90,000 distinct CDR3 sequences; roughly 8.4% are singletons and the top ten take less than 30%. A remark on this clonotype: The antigen is undetermined.

Germline lookup yields CDR1 KGHSH and CDR2 LQKENI. The CDR3 length is 16 residues. V was shortened by 5 bases and J by 7 bases, with 24 bases between the two germline ends. The V and J genes are TRBV18 and TRBJ2-7; the D is unclear. This receptor was taken from a man between 25 and 39 years old who received the YFV17D yellow fever vaccine. Sequencing used CD8+ T cells sorted from PBMCs, obtained 45 days after the yellow fever booster vaccination. CDR3 in DNA: TGTGCCAGCTCATCCCCTTCGGCCTCATCATTGGGGGAGCAGTACTTC. Translated, it gives CASSSPSASSLGEQYF.